This T cell receptor beta chain is from a study of blood T cell repertoires in COVID-19. Looking at the study overall: COVID-19 samples from acute and convalescent phases originated in the United States, Italy and Spain. Nucleic acid was either cDNA or gDNA, and it came from T cells, B-cell-depleted T cells, or PBMCs.

In the original workflow: Amplification from reference gene primers served as the basis for estimated nucleated cell counts. Sequencing was performed with immunoSEQ multiplex PCR; in TCRdb, only in-frame clones are kept and a portion is missing. The V and J calls and clone size come from that table; D and trimming were worked out from the DNA. The sample holds 85,000 to 130,000 clones, 75% to 85% seen once. Sample: peripheral blood. The TCR was taken from a man aged 80 or over with COVID-19, enrolled during active disease.

The CDR3 protein is CASSPTQGANYGYTF. CDR3 sequence (DNA): TGTGCCAGCAGCCCCACGCAGGGGGCGAACTATGGCTACACCTTC. This chain links TRBV7-2 with TRBJ1-2; 8 bases line up with TRBD1. The trim removed 5 bases at V and 2 bases at J, leaving 7 bases unmatched. Per the germline V gene, CDR1 is SGHTA and CDR2 is FQGNSA. The CDR3 runs to 15 residues.